These T cell receptor beta chains were read from a single sample in a study of blood T cell repertoires in COVID-19. Some clones are missing from TCRdb's copy, which holds only in-frame ones; the method was immunoSEQ multiplex PCR. The repertoire holds more than 200,000 clones, around 83% seen once, with roughly 10% in the top ten. Sequencing input: peripheral blood. The receptors shown here come from a woman between 50 and 59 years old with COVID-19, enrolled during active disease. CDR3s include the opening cysteine and the closing phenylalanine or tryptophan. The D gene is left open where the match is weak. A row's size may be missing; if present it is once, few, many or a size class.

v_call	d_call	j_call	clone_size	cdr3_aa	cdr3_nt
TRBV5-1	NA	TRBJ1-1	NA	CASSLETGVAFF	TGCGCCAGCAGCTTGGAAACAGGAGTTGCTTTCTTT
TRBV3-1/TRBV3-2	NA	TRBJ1-5	NA	CASSQVVNQPQHF	TGTGCCAGCAGCCAAGTCGTTAATCAGCCCCAGCATTTT
TRBV27	TRBD1	TRBJ1-5	NA	CASSPLDRGDNQPQHF	TGTGCCAGCAGTCCATTGGACAGGGGGGATAATCAGCCCCAGCATTTT
TRBV19	NA	TRBJ1-5	NA	CASSIVRAGLHF	TGTGCCAGTAGTATAGTAAGGGCAGGGCTACATTTT
TRBV3-1/TRBV3-2	TRBD1	TRBJ1-2	NA	CASSQERLRTGIGYTF	TGTGCCAGCAGCCAAGAACGGCTAAGGACAGGGATTGGCTACACCTTC
TRBV7-3	TRBD1	TRBJ2-3	NA	CASSPPGTGTQYF	TGTGCCAGCAGCCCACCAGGGACAGGTACGCAGTATTTT
TRBV19	TRBD1	TRBJ2-2	few	CASRKRTGFTGELFF	TGTGCCAGTAGGAAACGGACAGGGTTTACCGGGGAGCTGTTTTTT
TRBV12-3/TRBV12-4	NA	TRBJ2-7	NA	CASSSKGAYEQYF	TGTGCCAGCAGCTCAAAGGGGGCCTACGAGCAGTACTTC
TRBV12-3/TRBV12-4	NA	TRBJ2-4	NA	CASSPRRAIQYF	TGTGCCAGCAGTCCCCGCAGGGCCATTCAGTACTTC
TRBV5-5	TRBD1	TRBJ1-1	NA	CASSLVDRDTEAFF	TGTGCCAGCAGCTTGGTAGACAGGGACACTGAAGCTTTCTTT
TRBV12-3/TRBV12-4	NA	TRBJ2-2	NA	CASSFRGNGELFF	TGTGCCAGCAGTTTTAGGGGGAACGGGGAGCTGTTTTTT
TRBV9	TRBD1	TRBJ1-2	NA	CASSGRTGPGYTF	TGTGCCAGCAGCGGAAGGACAGGGCCCGGCTACACCTTC
TRBV9	TRBD2	TRBJ2-1	NA	CASSVSQRGLGEQFF	TGTGCCAGCAGCGTAAGCCAGCGGGGGCTGGGTGAGCAGTTCTTC
TRBV5-6	TRBD1	TRBJ2-6	NA	CASSLTTGAGFWANVLTF	TGTGCCAGCAGCTTGACCACAGGGGCCGGATTCTGGGCCAACGTCCTGACTTTC
TRBV9	NA	TRBJ1-2	few	CASSVTEGVYGYTF	TGTGCCAGCAGCGTAACGGAAGGGGTTTATGGCTACACCTTC
TRBV6-5	TRBD2	TRBJ2-5	NA	CASTVAGGLETQYF	TGTGCCAGCACGGTAGCGGGGGGCCTGGAGACCCAGTACTTC
TRBV7-2	TRBD1	TRBJ1-2	NA	CASSSGQGTIYGYTF	TGTGCCAGCAGCTCAGGACAGGGCACTATCTATGGCTACACCTTC
TRBV5-5	NA	TRBJ1-6	NA	CASSPLDSSSYNSPLHF	TGTGCCAGCAGCCCTTTGGACAGCAGCTCCTATAATTCACCCCTCCACTTT
TRBV12-5	TRBD2	TRBJ2-1	NA	CASGLVLRGGQTYNEQFF	TGTGCTAGTGGTTTGGTACTTCGGGGGGGCCAAACCTACAATGAGCAGTTCTTC
TRBV4-2	TRBD1	TRBJ1-2	few	CASSQGPTGEAYGYTF	TGTGCCAGCAGCCAAGGCCCGACAGGGGAGGCCTATGGCTACACCTTC
TRBV27	TRBD1	TRBJ2-7	NA	CASSESSRDRDEQYF	TGTGCCAGCAGTGAGTCCTCGAGGGACAGGGATGAGCAGTACTTC
TRBV28	NA	TRBJ1-1	once	CASKTRGVTEAFF	TGTGCCAGCAAAACCCGGGGGGTTACTGAAGCTTTCTTT
TRBV5-5	TRBD1	TRBJ2-7	NA	CASSGFRQGYEQYF	TGTGCCAGCAGCGGGTTCCGACAGGGATACGAGCAGTACTTC
TRBV18	NA	TRBJ1-2	few	CASSPREVANYGYTF	TGTGCCAGCTCACCACGAGAGGTCGCTAACTATGGCTACACCTTC
TRBV13	NA	TRBJ1-2	NA	CASSFQVNYGYTF	TGTGCCAGCAGCTTTCAGGTTAACTATGGCTACACCTTC
TRBV11-3	NA	TRBJ2-3	NA	CASSSRTDTQYF	TGTGCCAGCAGCTCGAGGACTGATACGCAGTATTTT
TRBV4-1	TRBD1	TRBJ2-5	NA	CASTPGQGIMKRGETQYF	TGCGCCAGCACCCCCGGACAGGGTATAATGAAGAGGGGAGAGACCCAGTACTTC
TRBV6-5	NA	TRBJ2-7	NA	CASSYFQGSYEQYF	TGTGCCAGCAGTTATTTCCAGGGGTCCTACGAGCAGTACTTC
TRBV7-8	TRBD1	TRBJ2-7	NA	CASSLVDRGIYEQYF	TGTGCCAGCAGCTTAGTCGACAGGGGGATTTACGAGCAGTACTTC
TRBV27	NA	TRBJ1-1	NA	CASSPQVPGTEAFF	TGTGCCAGCAGTCCACAGGTTCCGGGCACTGAAGCTTTCTTT
TRBV24-1	TRBD2	TRBJ2-1	NA	CATSDFTTGGSDEQFF	TGTGCCACCAGTGATTTTACGACGGGGGGGAGCGATGAGCAGTTCTTC
TRBV5-8	NA	TRBJ1-5	NA	CASSFGEGGNQPQHF	TGTGCCAGCAGCTTCGGAGAGGGGGGCAATCAGCCCCAGCATTTT
TRBV11-2	NA	TRBJ2-7	NA	CASSFSSGAHTYEQYF	TGTGCCAGCAGCTTCAGTAGTGGGGCCCATACCTACGAGCAGTACTTC
TRBV28	TRBD1	TRBJ1-5	once	CATLGTGGNQPQHF	TGTGCCACCCTCGGGACAGGGGGGAACCAGCCCCAGCATTTT
TRBV9	TRBD1	TRBJ1-1	NA	CASSVEGSGTVNTEAFF	TGTGCCAGCAGCGTAGAGGGGTCCGGGACAGTAAACACTGAAGCTTTCTTT
TRBV11-3	TRBD1	TRBJ1-2	NA	CASSFDRGGHGYTF	TGTGCCAGCAGCTTCGACAGGGGCGGACATGGCTACACCTTC
TRBV9	NA	TRBJ1-3	NA	CASSDTGQRDTIYF	TGTGCCAGCAGCGACACGGGCCAGAGGGACACCATATATTTT
TRBV5-4	NA	TRBJ2-1	NA	CASSLAVWPKQFF	TGTGCCAGCAGCTTGGCAGTTTGGCCAAAGCAGTTCTTC
TRBV5-1	TRBD2	TRBJ2-3	once	CASSSGTTRTDTQYF	TGCGCCAGCAGCTCCGGGACTACTCGCACAGATACGCAGTATTTT
TRBV4-1	NA	TRBJ1-2	once	CASSQDLGGADGYTF	TGCGCCAGCAGCCAAGATCTAGGAGGGGCGGATGGCTACACCTTC
TRBV27	NA	TRBJ1-2	once	CASSSGVGYGYTF	TGTGCCAGCAGTTCGGGGGTTGGCTATGGCTACACCTTC
TRBV24-1	NA	TRBJ1-6	NA	CATSVGGDNSPLHF	TGTGCCACCAGTGTTGGGGGCGATAATTCACCCCTCCACTTT
TRBV7-2	TRBD1	TRBJ2-7	once	CASNPGTGKSYEQYF	TGTGCCAGCAACCCCGGGACAGGGAAATCCTACGAGCAGTACTTC
TRBV5-5	NA	TRBJ2-2	once	CASSRLMGDTGELFF	TGTGCCAGCAGCCGGCTTATGGGAGACACCGGGGAGCTGTTTTTT
TRBV6-2/TRBV6-3	NA	TRBJ1-2	few	CASSYDGDFNYGYTF	TGTGCCAGCAGTTATGACGGAGACTTTAACTATGGCTACACCTTC
TRBV3-1/TRBV3-2	TRBD1	TRBJ1-2	NA	CASSRSGTGHYGYTF	TGTGCCAGCAGTCGGTCCGGGACAGGGCACTATGGCTACACCTTC
TRBV15	NA	TRBJ1-5	NA	CAAGGYSNQPQHF	TGTGCCGCGGGAGGTTATAGCAATCAGCCCCAGCATTTT
TRBV9	TRBD2	TRBJ2-3	NA	CASSVGLAITDTQYF	TGTGCCAGCAGCGTAGGACTAGCCATCACAGATACGCAGTATTTT
TRBV5-8	NA	TRBJ2-2	NA	CASSFLTENTGELFF	TGTGCCAGCAGCTTCCTAACTGAAAACACCGGGGAGCTGTTTTTT
TRBV7-8	TRBD1	TRBJ1-1	NA	CASSLGGQTGGIPEAFF	TGTGCCAGCAGCTTGGGGGGACAGACCGGTGGGATCCCTGAAGCTTTCTTT
TRBV13	NA	TRBJ1-1	NA	CASSQGGLGAFF	TGTGCCAGCAGCCAAGGGGGTCTAGGGGCTTTCTTT
TRBV4-1	NA	TRBJ1-2	NA	CASSQDPGGYTF	TGCGCCAGCAGCCAAGACCCGGGGGGCTACACCTTC
TRBV11-3	NA	TRBJ2-7	few	CASSFRGSEQYF	TGTGCCAGCAGTTTTAGGGGGAGCGAGCAGTACTTC
TRBV5-6	TRBD1	TRBJ1-2	NA	CASSFGQGYGYTF	TGTGCCAGCAGCTTCGGACAGGGCTATGGCTACACCTTC
TRBV4-1	TRBD1	TRBJ2-7	NA	CASSQGGVRDRDPLEQYF	TGCGCCAGCAGCCAAGGGGGAGTACGGGACAGGGATCCTCTTGAGCAGTACTTC
TRBV9	NA	TRBJ2-1	NA	CASSVATRGSYNEQFF	TGTGCCAGCAGCGTAGCTACTCGGGGTTCTTACAATGAGCAGTTCTTC
TRBV28	NA	TRBJ1-2	NA	CASRQGIGYTF	TGTGCCAGCAGGCAGGGGATCGGCTACACCTTC
TRBV7-2	NA	TRBJ1-2	few	CASSARQVVGGYTF	TGTGCCAGCAGCGCCCGACAGGTGGTGGGTGGCTACACCTTC
TRBV3-1/TRBV3-2	TRBD2	TRBJ2-2	few	CASSRRTSGEEHRGAVF	TGTGCCAGCAGCCGACGGACTAGCGGGGAAGAACACCGGGGAGCTGTTTTT
TRBV3-1/TRBV3-2	NA	TRBJ2-4	NA	CASSPGRGGIQYF	TGTGCCAGCAGCCCAGGAAGGGGCGGCATTCAGTACTTC